This TCR beta chain came from a study of graft-versus-host responses after intestinal transplantation. Across the study: Recipients got multivisceral, liver-intestinal, or isolated intestinal transplants.

Regarding the study as a whole: Patients who carried graft-donor T cell macrochimerism also had high graft-versus-host to host-versus-graft clonal ratios in their allografts.

Germline lookup yields CDR1 PRHDT and CDR2 FYEKMQ (reference sequence). V was shortened by 5 bases and J by 2 bases, with 12 bases between the two germline ends. The CDR3 extends over 15 amino acids. Repertoires were generated with immunoSEQ multiplex PCR, while TCRdb's copy carries only in-frame clones and drops some. The repertoire holds about 120,000 clones, about 95% seen once, with 3% to 4% in the top ten. About this clone: The antigen is undetermined.

The chain combines TRBV13 with TRBJ1-4; tentatively, D is TRBD1 (5 bases). The sample was unstimulated CD8+ T cells sorted from spleen or lymph node cells, taken before intestinal transplant. The receptor was derived from a human donor who received an intestinal transplant. This CDR3 reads CASSLRGETNEKLFF. CDR3 DNA sequence: TGTGCCAGCAGCCTCCGAGGGGAGACTAATGAAAAACTGTTTTTT.